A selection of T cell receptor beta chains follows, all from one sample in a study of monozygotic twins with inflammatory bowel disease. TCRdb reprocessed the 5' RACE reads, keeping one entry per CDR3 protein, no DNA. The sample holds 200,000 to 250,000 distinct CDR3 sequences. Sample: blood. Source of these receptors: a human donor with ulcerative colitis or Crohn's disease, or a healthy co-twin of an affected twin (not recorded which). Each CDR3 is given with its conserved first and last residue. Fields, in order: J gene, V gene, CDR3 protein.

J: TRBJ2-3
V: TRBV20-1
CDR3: CSASWPSSRRDTQYF

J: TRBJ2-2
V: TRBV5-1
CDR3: CASSFSGTVTGELFF

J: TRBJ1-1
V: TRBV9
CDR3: CASSVGVGNTEAFF

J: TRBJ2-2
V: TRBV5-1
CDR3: CASSSLDRGNTGELFF

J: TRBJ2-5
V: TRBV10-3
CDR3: CAISESGSEETQYF

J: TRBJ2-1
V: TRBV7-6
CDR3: CASSQYGLAGGRTYNEQFF

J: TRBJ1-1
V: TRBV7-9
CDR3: CASSPDRVSITEAFF

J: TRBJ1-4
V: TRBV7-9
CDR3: CASSPRQGSNEKLFF

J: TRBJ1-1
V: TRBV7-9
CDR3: CASSDPGQGGTEAFF

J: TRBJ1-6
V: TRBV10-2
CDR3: CASTGPRDSRNSPLHF

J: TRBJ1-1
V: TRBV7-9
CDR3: CASSLNPGRSSAFF

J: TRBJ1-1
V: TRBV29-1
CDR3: CSVRTGGNTEAFF

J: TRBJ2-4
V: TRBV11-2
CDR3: CASSQRQGLGLAKNIQYF

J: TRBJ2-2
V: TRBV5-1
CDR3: CASRSGDTGELFF

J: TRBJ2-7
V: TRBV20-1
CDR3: CSARPTSGSYEQYF

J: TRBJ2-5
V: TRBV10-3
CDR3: CAISESNLWTPFQETQYF

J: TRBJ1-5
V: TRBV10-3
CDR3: CAISLRAENQPQHF

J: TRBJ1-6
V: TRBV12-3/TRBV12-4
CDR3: CASSPDSWNSPLHF

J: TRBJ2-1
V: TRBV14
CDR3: CASSQSLPGGNRKIYNEQFF

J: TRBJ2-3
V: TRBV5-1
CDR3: CASSLVSGGDTQYF

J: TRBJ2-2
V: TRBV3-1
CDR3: CASNSGTGYHGELFF

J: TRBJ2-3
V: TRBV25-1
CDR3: CASEDLAATDTQYF

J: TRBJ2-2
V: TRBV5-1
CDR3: CASSFTGQANTGELFF

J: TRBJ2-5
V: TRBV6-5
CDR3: CASRQGGKETQYF

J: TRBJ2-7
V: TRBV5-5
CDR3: CASSFRQGFSYEQYF

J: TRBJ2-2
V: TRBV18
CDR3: CASYETGELFF

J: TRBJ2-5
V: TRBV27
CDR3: CASTKRGSETQYF

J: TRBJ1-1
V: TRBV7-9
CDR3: CASSPDRGLNTEAFF